Below, 20 T cell receptor beta chains from the same sample are listed, as sequenced in a study of vaccination and CD4 T cells after COVID-19. Treatment here: roughly nine-day PBMC culture with coronavirus spike peptide pools or control peptides (ViraFEST assay). The antigens of these receptors remain unknown. Sequencing of DNA taken from cultured CD4+ T cells relied on the Oncomine TCR Beta short-read assay. MiXCR, run by TCRdb on the PCR reads, gives a single entry per CDR3 protein. The table records 15,000 to 20,000 distinct CDR3 sequences, about 45% of them present only once. The starting material was CD4+ T cells from blood, cultured in vitro, obtained after SARS-CoV-2 vaccination. The receptors were sampled from a human donor who had recovered from COVID-19.

The gene calls are TRBV7-2 and TRBJ1-3; no firm D call. V was clipped by 2 bases and J by 4 bases, with 9 bases between them. CDR1 is SGHTA and CDR2 is FQGNSA in the germline V gene. The CDR3 has 14 amino acids. CDR3 coding DNA: TGTGCCAGCAGCTTACTCCTCACCGGAAACACCATATATTTT. Protein sequence: CASSLLLTGNTIYF.

The chain carries TRBV5-1 and TRBJ2-3; 7 nucleotides match TRBD1. The germline CDR1 and CDR2 sequences are SGHRS and YFSETQ. With V trimmed by 4 bases and J by 3 bases, 8 bases remained unmatched. The CDR3 contains 15 residues. The CDR3 region is CASSIWDSLTDTQYF. The CDR3 DNA follows: TGCGCCAGCAGCATCTGGGACAGTCTAACAGATACGCAGTATTTT.

The rearrangement uses TRBV5-6 and TRBJ2-5; D remains ambiguous. V lost 2 bases to trimming and J lost 2 bases, with 13 bases between them. The length of the CDR3 is 15 residues. The V gene's germline CDR1 is SGHDT and CDR2 YYEEEE. The CDR3 reads CASSFFHPKQETQYF. The CDR3 DNA sequence: TGTGCCAGCAGCTTTTTCCATCCTAAGCAAGAGACCCAGTACTTC.

V usage is TRBV6-1 and J usage is TRBJ2-1; perhaps TRBD2 as D (6 bases). The CDR3 is 15 amino acids. V lost 8 bases and J lost 2, with 16 bases in between. CDR1 is MNHNS and CDR2 is SASEGT in the germline V gene. The CDR3 sequence: CASGRGLATYNEQFF. The CDR3 DNA reads TGTGCCAGCGGAAGAGGTCTAGCGACCTACAATGAGCAGTTCTTC.

The chain recombines TRBV24-1 with TRBJ2-1, with D maybe TRBD1 (5 bases). The V and J ends lost 4 bases and 0 bases respectively, with 12 bases between them. The germline CDR1 and CDR2 sequences are KGHDR and SFDVKD. CDR3 size: 16 residues. The CDR3, as DNA: TGTGCCACCAGTGAATCAGGGTCAAGCTCCTACAATGAGCAGTTCTTC. It yields the protein CATSESGSSSYNEQFF.

This clonotype was observed once. V is TRBV20-1 and J is TRBJ2-7, with 9 bases matching TRBD2. Unmatched junction bases numbered 17, after V lost 6 bases and J lost 2 bases. The CDR3 contains 17 residues. Germline V gene lookup returns CDR1 DFQATT and CDR2 SNEGSKA (reference sequence). The CDR3 DNA reads as TGCAGTGCCTCTCTGGGAGCGGGAGGTAGGGGAACCTACGAGCAGTACTTC. Protein: CSASLGAGGRGTYEQYF.

Only a few counts were recorded for this clonotype. The chain couples TRBV20-1 to TRBJ2-2, with D hard to call. The CDR3 length is 13 residues. Trimming removed 2 bases at V and 4 bases at J, with 8 bases between. CDR1 and CDR2 (germline): DFQATT, SNEGSKA (reference sequence). CDR3 region: CSARSRVTGELFF. The DNA of the CDR3 is TGCAGTGCTAGAAGTCGAGTCACCGGGGAGCTGTTTTTT.

The chain combines TRBV28 with TRBJ2-5; either TRBD1 or TRBD2 may supply D (5 bases each). The CDR3 spans 12 residues. The germline CDR1 and CDR2 sequences are MDHEN and SYDVKM. V lost 7 bases to trimming and J lost 5 bases, with 11 bases between them. Written as DNA, the CDR3 is TGTGCCAGCACCGGGGCACGCGAGACCCAGTACTTC. This gives the protein CASTGARETQYF.

To note about this clonotype: A read error may account for a junction end that differs from germline. This rearrangement joins TRBV10-3 to TRBJ1-2, with D hard to call. CDR3 size: 15 residues. Looked up from germline, CDR1 is ENHRY and CDR2 is SYGVKD. The CDR3 nucleotides read TGTGCCATCAGTGAGGGGGTTTTACCGAACTATGACTACACCTTC. This gives the protein CAISEGVLPNYDYTF.

V gene TRBV6-1 combines with J gene TRBJ1-5; D is uncertain. Germline CDR1 and CDR2: MNHNS and SASEGT. V dropped 3 bases and J dropped 3 bases, with 24 bases sitting between them. The CDR3 loop spans 19 amino acids. Here the CDR3 DNA reads TGTGCCAGCAGTGACAATAGACGGTTGGGCTCATGGGACAATCAGCCCCAGCATTTT. Protein sequence: CASSDNRRLGSWDNQPQHF.

The V call is TRBV7-9, the J call TRBJ2-3; D is unclear. The V and J ends lost 1 base and 11 bases respectively, with 13 bases between them. The V gene's germline CDR1 is SEHNR and CDR2 FQNEAQ (reference sequence). This CDR3 is built from 13 residues. In nucleotides, the CDR3 is TGTGCCAGCAGCTTAGGCGGATTACCGGTGCAGTATTTT. It specifies CASSLGGLPVQYF.

The sample holds a few counts of this clonotype. The rearrangement uses TRBV20-1 and TRBJ2-2; tentative D call: TRBD1 (6 bases). The CDR3 runs 15 residues. V was trimmed by 0 bases and J by 3 bases, leaving 11 bases between them. Germline values: CDR1 DFQATT, CDR2 SNEGSKA (reference sequence). Here the CDR3 DNA reads TGCAGTGCTAGAGAGGGGGCTCGTGACACCGGGGAGCTGTTTTTT. This sequence encodes CSAREGARDTGELFF.

The chain links TRBV28 to TRBJ1-5; unclear D gene. Per germline, CDR1 MDHEN and CDR2 SYDVKM. V lost 1 base and J 4 bases, leaving 17 bases between the germline ends. The CDR3 covers 17 residues. The CDR3 loop reads CASSLSSGRLFNQPQHF. Written as DNA, the CDR3 is TGTGCCAGCAGTTTATCCAGCGGGCGCCTTTTTAATCAGCCCCAGCATTTT.

This clonotype was counted between two and nine times. V and J are TRBV6-2 or TRBV6-3 and TRBJ1-2; 8 positions agree with TRBD1. Trimming at V came to 6 bases and at J to 8 bases, leaving 11 bases not matched to a gene. The CDR3 has 14 amino acids. Germline assignment: CDR1 MNHEY and CDR2 SVGEGT. The CDR3 here is CASSRGQGLGGYTF. DNA for the CDR3: TGTGCCAGCAGCCGTGGACAGGGATTAGGAGGCTACACCTTC.

The chain is built from TRBV6-2 or TRBV6-3 and TRBJ1-1; D is perhaps TRBD1 (6 bases). CDR1 is MNHEY, CDR2 SVGEGT, per germline. The V end was cut by 5 bases, the J end by 5 bases, with 15 bases between. The CDR3 covers 14 residues. The CDR3 loop reads CASSVGGAGTEAFF. The CDR3 DNA sequence: TGTGCCAGCAGTGTCGGGGGCGCGGGGACTGAAGCTTTCTTT.

A remark on this clonotype: A read error may account for a junction end that differs from germline. This chain uses TRBV7-8 with TRBJ1-1; D remains ambiguous. Germline loops: CDR1 SGHVS, CDR2 FQNEAQ. This CDR3 is built from 14 residues. CDR3 sequence: CTSSASRTNTEAFF. Written as DNA, the CDR3 is TGTACCAGCAGCGCCAGCCGCACAAACACTGAAGCTTTCTTT.

The chain is built from TRBV28 and TRBJ2-5, with 16 positions matching TRBD2. The ends lost 6 bases at V and 5 bases at J; junction bases unmatched: 3. Germline-derived CDR1 and CDR2 are MDHEN and SYDVKM. The CDR3 is made up of 15 amino acids. The DNA of the CDR3 is TGTGCCAGCAGGAAGGGACTAGCGGGAGGGGAGACCCAGTACTTC. Translation gives CASRKGLAGGETQYF.

The gene calls are TRBV6-5 and TRBJ1-1; D may be TRBD1 (5 bases). There are 17 residues in the CDR3. Trimming took off 4 bases at V and 0 bases at J, with 18 bases between the two ends. Germline loops: CDR1 MNHEY, CDR2 SVGAGI. CDR3 nucleotide sequence: TGTGCCAGCAGTTTGAGGAGGGGATTAGCGATGAACACTGAAGCTTTCTTT. Translation gives CASSLRRGLAMNTEAFF.

The chain employs TRBV19 and TRBJ1-1; 7 bases match TRBD1. CDR3 length: 14 amino acids. The V segment lost 6 bases and the J segment 4 bases; nucleotides outside the gene matches: 8. CDR1 and CDR2 from the germline V gene are LNHDA and SQIVND (reference sequence). CDR3 sequence: CASRSVQGSTEAFF. The CDR3 region has the DNA TGTGCCAGTAGGTCGGTACAGGGGAGCACTGAAGCTTTCTTT.

The genes are TRBV28 and TRBJ1-6; D perhaps matches TRBD1 (5 bases). The CDR3 length is 16 residues. The germline CDR1 and CDR2 sequences are MDHEN and SYDVKM. Trimming took 2 bases from V and 0 from J, leaving 8 bases between them. CDR3 protein: CASSLDSGSYNSPLHF. The CDR3 DNA follows: TGTGCCAGCAGTTTAGACAGCGGCTCCTATAATTCACCCCTCCACTTT.